This TCR beta chain stems from a study of blood T cell repertoires in COVID-19. Study-wide context: The origin of the acute and convalescent COVID-19 samples was the United States, Italy and Spain. In each case, the material was cDNA or gDNA derived from T cells, B-cell-depleted T cells, or PBMCs.

Authors' analysis steps: Nucleated cell number was recorded as an estimate derived from reference gene primer amplification. The repertoire was sequenced with immunoSEQ multiplex PCR; TCRdb's copy has only in-frame clones and lacks some. For V, J and clone size, that table is used; D and trimming come from the DNA. The sample holds 68,000 or so clones; 80% to 90% are singletons and the top ten take 6.6%. This CDR3 is built from 15 residues. CDR1 and CDR2 from the germline V gene are SGDLS and YYNGEE. The ends were cut back, 0 bases at V and 3 bases at J, with 12 bases in the middle. The sequence derives from a man between 45 and 60 years old with active COVID-19. The chain is built from TRBV9 and TRBJ1-1; D perhaps matches TRBD1 (6 bases). Sequences were obtained from peripheral blood. The CDR3 DNA follows: TGTGCCAGCAGCGTAGCAATAGGGGGAGACACTGAAGCTTTCTTT. Translation gives CASSVAIGGDTEAFF. The full variable domain, in which reference TRBV9 and TRBJ1-1 provide the parts outside the CDR3, is DSGVTQTPKHLITATGQRVTLRCSPRSGDLSVYWYQQSLDQGLQFLIQYYNGEERAKGNILERFSAQQFPDLHSELNLSSLELGDSALYFCASSVAIGGDTEAFFGQGTRLTVV.